The rows below give T cell receptor beta chains drawn from one sample of a study of beta chain features in type 1 diabetes. Sequencing used immunoSEQ multiplex PCR; TCRdb keeps in-frame clones, though not all of them. Of about 240,000 clones in the sample, 25% to 35% were seen once. Sequencing input: central memory CD4+ T cells from blood. These TCRs come from a man between 25 and 39 years old in good health. The CDR3 runs from the conserved cysteine through the conserved F or W. The order of the fields is V gene, J gene, CDR3 protein.

TRBV15	TRBJ2-3	CATSRGEGQGADTQYF
TRBV14	TRBJ2-2	CASSQGHDYGELFF
TRBV18	TRBJ2-3	CASSPPGQGSDTQYF
TRBV28	TRBJ2-7	CASSLGQGITYEQYF
TRBV27	TRBJ2-3	CASSGDRWDQSTDTQYF
TRBV28	TRBJ2-6	CASFPETSGANVLTF
TRBV27	TRBJ2-4	CASSLWPGNIQYF
TRBV5-4	TRBJ2-3	CASSDPGTSGVYTQYF
TRBV25-1	TRBJ2-5	CASSESRLYQETQYF
TRBV6-6	TRBJ2-7	CASSQGRGGYEQYF
TRBV14	TRBJ2-1	CASSQRLRSSYNEQFF
TRBV5-1	TRBJ1-1	CASSFRPGANTEAFF
TRBV15	TRBJ1-5	CATSRARDRGPGNQPQHF
TRBV5-6	TRBJ2-3	CASSFDSGRARDTQYF
TRBV15	TRBJ2-7	CATSRDPGQSSYEQYF
TRBV30	TRBJ1-2	CAWSATGLSYGYTF
TRBV5-4	TRBJ2-5	CASNNQETQYF
TRBV15	TRBJ2-1	CATSKGPSSYNEQFF
TRBV5-6	TRBJ2-6	CASSFPGLAGQAGANVLTF
TRBV2	TRBJ2-5	CASSRDRGLGTQYF
TRBV10-2	TRBJ2-7	CASRGWDEQYF
TRBV2	TRBJ2-7	CASSERTGKSYEQYF
TRBV6-1	TRBJ2-3	CASRPPGQGAFTQYF